This T cell receptor (beta chain) stems from a study of blood T cell repertoires in COVID-19. Overall study: Whether acute or convalescent, the COVID-19 samples came from the United States, Italy and Spain. Sources were T cells, B-cell-depleted T cells, or PBMCs; the material itself was cDNA or gDNA.

This clone was counted ten times or more. Unmatched junction bases numbered 6, after V lost 10 bases and J lost 4 bases. This CDR3 spans 12 amino acids. CDR1 is SNHLY, CDR2 FYNNEI, per germline. In the original analysis: Reference gene primer amplification gave nucleated cell count estimates. Data came from immunoSEQ multiplex PCR; TCRdb stores just in-frame clones and leaves some out. The V and J calls and the clone size are those of that table, but D and trimming were determined from the DNA. The table shows about 65,000 clones, with over 75% occurring only once. The receptor's source is a man at least 80 years old with acute or convalescent COVID-19. Material: peripheral blood. This chain connects TRBV2 to TRBJ2-7; 8 bases match TRBD1. The CDR3 nucleotides read TGTGCCATCACAGGGGGATGGTACGAGCAGTACTTC. It specifies CAITGGWYEQYF.